The clone carrying this T cell receptor (beta chain) came up many times. The time point is: patch test 2, 6 weeks after DPC sensitization. Treatment given: therapeutic diphenylcyclopropenone sensitization with weekly scalp DPC. Each CDR3 protein is one row after TCRdb ran MiXCR on the RACE reads. The data show roughly 120,000 distinct CDR3 sequences, roughly a tenth seen once. This specimen comes from a study of human T cells and chemical hapten exposure. About the research overall: Diphenylcyclopropenone, dosed weekly to the scalp, was given to patients throughout the roughly 25-week study. There were per-sample TCR yield variations, arising mainly from small pooled library volume differences.

Germline CDR1 is SGHRS and CDR2 is YFSETQ. This CDR3 has 11 amino acids. V gave up 4 bases and J gave up 2 bases, with 3 bases separating them. J is TRBJ2-5 and V is TRBV5-1; no clear D. The input for sequencing was whole blood, taken in connection with sensitization to the hapten diphenylcyclopropenone (DPC). The TCR comes from a woman aged 40-49 years with alopecia areata. Some clones in this sample may be carry-over from other donors' samples. CDR3 DNA: TGCGCCAGCAGCCAACAAGAGACCCAGTACTTC. Protein: CASSQQETQYF. The variable domain in full, completed from reference TRBV5-1 and TRBJ2-5, reads KAGVTQTPRYLIKTRGQQVTLSCSPISGHRSVSWYQQTPGQGLQFLFEYFSETQRNKGNFPGRFSGRQFSNSRSEMNVSTLELGDSALYLCASSQQETQYFGPGTRLLVL.